These 11 T cell receptor beta chains were all obtained from the same sample, sequenced in a study of human T cells and chemical hapten exposure (TCRdb year 2021). Receptors were amplified or captured by RACE. These reads were obtained on a NextSeq 500. The public reads were quality trimmed at Q25 with fastp and then assembled into clones with MiXCR by TCRdb, keeping productive beta chains. For every CDR3 protein sequence, its rows merge into one entry that carries the most common genes and DNA. The sample data list about 87,000 distinct CDR3 sequences, and nearly 10% of these were observed just once. Together, the top ten hold around 3.6% of the sample. The time point label, read with the paper, signifies: pre-sensitization, week 0. The treatment or condition label, read with the paper, signifies: therapeutic diphenylcyclopropenone sensitization with weekly scalp DPC. This specimen was whole blood, taken in connection with sensitization to the hapten diphenylcyclopropenone (DPC). These receptors came from a woman in her thirties or forties with alopecia areata. Some clones in this sample may be carry-over from other donors' samples.

In this sample, this clonotype turned up a few times. The chain combines TRBV7-2 with TRBJ1-1; D is ambiguous. V shed 5 bases and J shed 4 bases, with 17 bases lying between them. The CDR3 is made up of 15 amino acids. CDR1 and CDR2 (germline): SGHTA, FQGNSA. The CDR3 nucleotides are TGTGCCAGCAGCAGCGACGCGCGGTTAGGCACTGAAGCTTTCTTT. Its protein is CASSSDARLGTEAFF.

The chain uses TRBV11-2 and TRBJ2-5; D is unclear. Germline lookup yields CDR1 SGHAT and CDR2 FQNNGV. V lost 1 base, J lost 5 bases, and 5 bases lay in between. This CDR3 has 12 amino acids. CDR3 sequence: CASSLAPETQYF. CDR3 bases: TGTGCCAGCAGCTTAGCCCCGGAGACCCAGTACTTC.

This clonotype has a handful of counts. The gene calls are TRBV11-2 and TRBJ2-5; the D call may be TRBD1 or TRBD2 (5 bases each). CDR3 length: 15 amino acids. Trimming took 1 base from V and 2 from J, leaving 11 bases between them. Germline V CDR1 and CDR2: SGHAT, FQNNGV. CDR3 residues: CASSLVGGPQETQYF. The CDR3 DNA is TGTGCCAGCAGCTTAGTTGGGGGTCCTCAAGAGACCCAGTACTTC.

This clonotype was detected a few times. The V gene is TRBV7-2, the J gene TRBJ2-2, with D perhaps TRBD2 (6 bases). The CDR3 spans 16 residues. Trimming stripped 9 bases from V and 1 base from J, with 18 bases between. Per germline, CDR1 SGHTA and CDR2 FQGNSA. The CDR3 here is CASCVTGLLNTGELFF. The CDR3 DNA is TGTGCCAGTTGTGTAACGGGACTCTTGAACACCGGGGAGCTGTTTTTT.

A few counts support this clonotype. The gene calls are TRBV7-9 and TRBJ2-1; no reliable D call. Looked up from germline, CDR1 is SEHNR and CDR2 is FQNEAQ (reference sequence). Trimming removed 2 bases at V and 4 bases at J, with 9 bases between. The CDR3 sequence is 14 residues long. The CDR3 nucleotides are TGTGCCAGCAGCTTATCTTTGTCATACAATGAGCAGTTCTTC. Translation gives CASSLSLSYNEQFF.

Many counts were recorded for this clonotype. As DNA, the CDR3 is TGCAGTGCTAGAGCTGAGGTGGCCCGATCACCCCTCCACTTT. It specifies CSARAEVARSPLHF. The chain combines TRBV20-1 with TRBJ1-6, with D uncertain. The V gene's germline CDR1 is DFQATT and CDR2 SNEGSKA (reference sequence). Trimming pared 1 base from V and 10 bases from J, leaving 14 bases between. The CDR3 totals 14 residues.

The genes are TRBV12-3 or TRBV12-4 and TRBJ1-2; the D gene is possibly TRBD1 (5 bases). V lost 6 bases and J 4 bases, leaving 12 bases between the germline ends. The CDR3 consists of 13 residues. CDR3 in amino acids: CASRPTVSYGYTF. CDR3 bases: TGTGCCAGCAGACCGACAGTTAGCTATGGCTACACCTTC.

This clonotype occurred a few times. This is likely a read error, given that the CDR3 carries no conserved phenylalanine or tryptophan at its end. The limits of the CDR3 on the DNA are not certain, so only TCRdb's listed CDR3 is given. The CDR3 loop reads CASSRQGDLH. This sequence joins TRBV14 and TRBJ2-5; the table calls TRBD1, which could not be checked here. The germline V gene has CDR1 SGHDN and CDR2 FVKESK. The CDR3 spans 10 amino acids, including both terminal residues.

This clonotype was observed many times. The chain has TRBV6-2 or TRBV6-3 and TRBJ1-1; perhaps TRBD1 as D (5 bases). V lost 7 bases, J lost 8 bases, and 11 bases lay in between. This CDR3 has 11 amino acids. Germline CDR1 is MNHEY and CDR2 is SVGEGT. The CDR3 region is CASTAGGEAFF. CDR3 DNA sequence: TGTGCCAGCACCGCTGGGGGGGAAGCTTTCTTT.

The rearrangement joins TRBV4-3 to TRBJ2-7; 7 bases are a match to TRBD1. The V and J ends lost 3 bases and 1 base, in that order; junction bases with no gene match: 9. The V gene's germline CDR1 is LGHNA and CDR2 YSLEER. The CDR3 extends over 16 amino acids. This CDR3 is CASSHATGVLSYEQYF. CDR3 nucleotide sequence: TGCGCCAGCAGCCACGCCACAGGGGTTCTATCCTACGAGCAGTACTTC.

This chain uses TRBV28 with TRBJ2-1; D ambiguous. Trimming left V 2 bases short and J 10 bases short, with 9 bases between. The germline V gene has CDR1 MDHEN and CDR2 SYDVKM. The CDR3 length is 12 residues. The CDR3 DNA reads TGTGCCAGCAGTTTACGGGCCCGGGAGCAGTTCTTC. Amino acid sequence: CASSLRAREQFF.